The 26 T cell receptor beta chains below come from one sample, sequenced in a study of shared clonotypes between healthy human individuals. Naive CD8 cells lacked CD45RO and underwent positive selection for CCR7, leaving out terminally differentiated effector memory CD45RA+ cells. Sequenced by immunoSEQ multiplex PCR; TCRdb stores in-frame clones only, minus some. The sample yields millions of clones, less than 95% seen once. The specimen was naive CD8+ T cells sorted from blood. The receptors stem from a man between 18 and 29 years old in good health.

A note on this clone: Other DNA sequences of this sample code for an identical CDR3. The V gene is TRBV5-4, the J gene TRBJ2-5; TRBD2 might be the D (6 bases). The CDR3 is 14 amino acids. Trimming removed 1 base from V and 2 bases from J, with 9 bases in between. Germline CDR1 reads SGHNT; CDR2 reads YYREEE (reference sequence). The CDR3 region is CASSLLGGQETQYF. The DNA for the CDR3 is TGTGCCAGCAGCTTGCTGGGAGGACAAGAGACCCAGTACTTC.

J is TRBJ2-7 and V is TRBV27, with TRBD2 as a possible D gene (6 bases). Germline V gene sequence: CDR1 MNHEY, CDR2 SMNVEV (reference sequence). The CDR3 is 13 amino acids. V was shortened by 4 bases and J by 2 bases, with 9 bases between the two germline ends. The CDR3 DNA sequence: TGTGCCAGCAGTTCCCTAGCGACCTACGAGCAGTACTTC. This codes for CASSSLATYEQYF.

This clone has a handful of counts. This sequence joins TRBV30 and TRBJ1-6; 8 bases map to TRBD1. CDR3 length equals 16 residues. V trimming: 2 bases; J trimming: 9 bases; junction bases outside the gene matches: 12. Per germline, CDR1 GTSNPN and CDR2 SVGIG (reference sequence). Here the CDR3 reads CAWSTNSGTGISPLHF. The CDR3 DNA follows: TGTGCCTGGAGTACGAACTCCGGGACAGGCATTTCACCCCTCCACTTT.

The chain combines TRBV29-1 with TRBJ2-3; perhaps TRBD2 as D (7 bases). Germline V CDR1 and CDR2: SQVTM, ANQGSEA. V dropped 2 bases and J dropped 1 base, with 10 bases sitting between them. The CDR3 spans 14 residues. As DNA, the CDR3 is TGCAGCGTTGAACGGGGGGCCGGCACAGATACGCAGTATTTT. The encoded protein is CSVERGAGTDTQYF.

The J gene is TRBJ2-7, the V gene TRBV12-5; 9 bases are a match to TRBD1. This CDR3 is 14 amino acids long. Germline V gives CDR1 LGHNT, CDR2 FRNRAP. J was trimmed by 1 base and V by 6 bases; bases with no gene match: 4. The CDR3 sequence: CASGPGTGSYEQYF. CDR3 DNA sequence: TGTGCTAGTGGCCCCGGGACAGGGTCCTACGAGCAGTACTTC.

Worth noting for this clone: The junction and the germline gene differ at one end; a read error may be behind it. The chain uses TRBV9 and TRBJ1-1; weak D call: TRBD1 (5 bases). Germline-derived CDR1 and CDR2 are SGDLS and YYNGEE. The CDR3 consists of 11 residues. The CDR3: CASSDGTRTRF. The CDR3 nucleotides read TGTGCCAGCAGCGACGGGACCCGGACTCGCTTT.

This clone was found once. V is TRBV29-1 and J is TRBJ2-3, with 14 bases matching TRBD2. CDR1 and CDR2 (germline): SQVTM, ANQGSEA. The ends lost 6 bases at V and 2 bases at J; junction bases unmatched: 10. This CDR3 is built from 17 residues. This CDR3 is CSVGLAGGPHTTDTQYF. The CDR3 nucleotides are TGCAGCGTCGGACTAGCGGGAGGTCCCCACACCACAGATACGCAGTATTTT.

CDR3 sequence reads: CASSQEASGYPETQYF. Written as DNA, the CDR3 is TGCGCCAGCAGCCAAGAGGCTAGCGGGTACCCTGAGACCCAGTACTTC. V is TRBV4-3 and J is TRBJ2-5, with 8 bases aligning to TRBD2. Germline V gene data show CDR1 as LGHNA and CDR2 as YSLEER. This CDR3 has 16 amino acids. V shed 0 bases and J 5 bases; nucleotides not matched to a gene: 8.

This clone was found once. The V and J genes are TRBV7-9 and TRBJ2-1; the D gene is possibly TRBD2 (6 bases). This CDR3 comprises 16 residues. The germline V gene encodes CDR1 SEHNR and CDR2 FQNEAQ (reference sequence). Between the trimmed V and J ends, which lost 1 base and 1 base, there was a span of 11 bases. The CDR3 protein is CASSLDRTTSYNEQFF. The CDR3 DNA sequence: TGTGCCAGCAGCTTAGACAGGACTACATCCTACAATGAGCAGTTCTTC.

This clone was seen once. The rearrangement uses TRBV11-2 and TRBJ2-1, with D possibly being TRBD2 (5 bases). Germline CDR1 reads SGHAT; CDR2 reads FQNNGV. CDR3 length equals 12 residues. With 3 bases removed from V and 12 bases from J, the gap between germline ends came to 12 bases. The CDR3 protein is CASSLSSGLQFF. DNA of the CDR3: TGTGCCAGCAGCTTGAGTTCGGGGTTGCAGTTCTTC.

The chain is built from TRBV5-1 and TRBJ2-7, with 10 bases that match TRBD1. Germline CDR1 SGHRS, CDR2 YFSETQ. The CDR3 contains 14 residues. V lost 1 base, J lost 7 bases, and 5 bases stayed unmatched. CDR3 region: CASSLSTGGAEQYF. The CDR3 DNA reads as TGCGCCAGCAGCTTGTCGACAGGGGGCGCGGAGCAGTACTTC.

The gene calls are TRBV4-1 and TRBJ2-5; 7 bases agree with TRBD2. The CDR3 totals 16 residues. The V gene end was trimmed by 4 bases and the J gene end by 7 bases; junction bases not matched to a gene: 15. From germline, CDR1 is MGHRA and CDR2 YSYEKL. The CDR3, as DNA: TGCGCCAGCAGCCTCTCCGCGGGAGCGGGTGGCGGGACCCAGTACTTC. This sequence encodes CASSLSAGAGGGTQYF.

As concerns this clone: The same CDR3 can be traced to other DNA sequences in this sample. J is TRBJ1-3 and V is TRBV5-6; D not resolved. This CDR3 comprises 13 residues. The V end was cut by 2 bases, the J end by 4 bases, with 7 bases between. Germline assignment: CDR1 SGHDT and CDR2 YYEEEE. In DNA, the CDR3 is TGTGCCAGCAGCTTTCAAGGAGGAAACACCATATATTTT. Translation: CASSFQGGNTIYF.

A note on this clone: In the same sample, other DNA sequences code for this CDR3. The chain uses TRBV6-5 and TRBJ2-2, with D unclear. The CDR3 has 13 residues. V was pared by 3 bases and J by 6 bases, with 8 bases between. CDR1 is MNHEY and CDR2 is SVGAGI in the germline V gene. The CDR3 DNA is TGTGCCAGCAGTTATTCAGAGTCCGGGGAGCTGTTTTTT. This sequence encodes CASSYSESGELFF.

This clone was observed a handful of times. The V and J genes are TRBV4-1 and TRBJ1-2; no firm D call. Germline-derived CDR1 and CDR2 are MGHRA and YSYEKL. V gave up 4 bases and J gave up 3 bases, with 15 bases separating them. This CDR3 spans 15 amino acids. This CDR3 reads CASSPRTELYYGYTF. The CDR3 DNA reads TGCGCCAGCAGCCCGCGGACGGAACTGTACTATGGCTACACCTTC.

The chain employs TRBV5-3 and TRBJ2-4; 7 bases map to TRBD1. TRBV5-3 is placed among ORFs of uncertain function. V was clipped by 0 bases and J by 2 bases; unmatched bases: 8. CDR3 length: 17 amino acids. For the CDR3, the DNA is TGTGCCAGAAGCTTGGTCGACAGGGTGACGTCCAAAAACATTCAGTACTTC. The encoded protein is CARSLVDRVTSKNIQYF.

This chain links TRBV6-1 with TRBJ2-7; 9 positions agree with TRBD1. Per the germline V gene, CDR1 is MNHNS and CDR2 is SASEGT. The CDR3 is 18 amino acids. The V and J ends lost 0 bases and 2 bases, in that order; junction bases with no gene match: 11. The CDR3 DNA follows: TGTGCCAGCAGTGAAGCGCTTCTTTGGGGACAGGGCACCTACGAGCAGTACTTC. Protein sequence: CASSEALLWGQGTYEQYF.

This clone appeared once. This chain connects TRBV7-9 to TRBJ2-7, with 8 bases fitting TRBD1. With 1 base clipped from V and 6 bases from J, the junction kept 5 bases outside the gene matches. The germline CDR1 and CDR2 sequences are SEHNR and FQNEAQ (reference sequence). This CDR3 has 14 residues. The CDR3 nucleotides are TGTGCCAGCAGCTTAGAAGGACAGGGCGGCGAGCAGTACTTC. Translating gives CASSLEGQGGEQYF.

Comment on this clone: Other DNA sequences within the sample encode an identical CDR3. CDR3 nucleotides: TGTGCCAGCAGCGTAGTAACAGGAAACACCATATATTTT. Translated, it gives CASSVVTGNTIYF. The chain couples TRBV9 to TRBJ1-3, with D unresolved. Trimming removed 0 bases at V and 4 bases at J, with 5 bases between. Germline loops: CDR1 SGDLS, CDR2 YYNGEE. This CDR3 has 13 amino acids.

V usage is TRBV27 and J usage is TRBJ2-5, with 7 bases aligning to TRBD2. The CDR3 covers 14 residues. V shed 4 bases and J 5 bases; nucleotides not matched to a gene: 7. The germline gives CDR1 MNHEY, CDR2 SMNVEV (reference sequence). The DNA of the CDR3 is TGTGCCAGCAGTTCCCTGGGGGGGTTTGAGACCCAGTACTTC. It encodes CASSSLGGFETQYF.

The chain employs TRBV7-9 and TRBJ1-1; D is ambiguous. Germline CDR1 and CDR2: SEHNR and FQNEAQ (reference sequence). The CDR3 runs to 13 residues. Trimming cost V 5 bases and J 3 bases, with 10 bases left between them. CDR3 DNA: TGTGCCAGCAGCCCTAGAGACGACACTGAAGCTTTCTTT. Amino acid sequence: CASSPRDDTEAFF. Supplemented by reference TRBV7-9 and TRBJ1-1, the full variable domain reads DTGVSQNPRHKITKRGQNVTFRCDPISEHNRLYWYRQTLGQGPEFLTYFQNEAQLEKSRLLSDRFSAERPKGSFSTLEIQRTEQGDSAMYLCASSPRDDTEAFFGQGTRLTVV.

The chain has TRBV5-4 and TRBJ2-2; D not resolved. The CDR3 is 15 residues long. The V end lost 4 bases, the J end lost 0 bases, and 10 bases lay between the germline ends. Germline lookup yields CDR1 SGHNT and CDR2 YYREEE (reference sequence). Here the CDR3 reads CASSPDGTNTGELFF. The CDR3 DNA is TGTGCCAGCAGCCCGGACGGAACGAACACCGGGGAGCTGTTTTTT.

This chain links TRBV10-3 with TRBJ2-7, with a weak D call TRBD2 (5 bases). The V gene's germline CDR1 is ENHRY and CDR2 SYGVKD. The ends were cut back, 7 bases at V and 7 bases at J, with 14 bases in the middle. The CDR3 runs to 12 residues. CDR3 sequence reads: CAIMNNRREQYF. CDR3 coding DNA: TGTGCCATCATGAACAATCGGAGGGAGCAGTACTTC.

This clone was detected once. The chain combines TRBV11-2 with TRBJ2-3, with 7 bases matching TRBD2. The V segment lost 5 bases and the J segment 4 bases; nucleotides outside the gene matches: 12. The CDR3 sequence is 16 residues long. Germline V CDR1 and CDR2: SGHAT, FQNNGV. The CDR3 bases are TGTGCCAGCAGCCTCCGCGGACTAGGTTATGCAGATACGCAGTATTTT. It specifies CASSLRGLGYADTQYF.

V is TRBV2 and J is TRBJ1-1, with 7 bases fitting TRBD1. Germline V gene sequence: CDR1 SNHLY, CDR2 FYNNEI. V trimming: 4 bases; J trimming: 1 base; junction bases outside the gene matches: 6. This CDR3 has 15 amino acids. CDR3 nucleotide sequence: TGTGCCAGCAGTGGCAAGGGACAGACGAACACTGAAGCTTTCTTT. This gives the protein CASSGKGQTNTEAFF.

This chain joins TRBV5-4 and TRBJ1-6; TRBD1 matches at 9 bases. Germline V CDR1 and CDR2: SGHNT, YYREEE (reference sequence). This CDR3 contains 16 residues. The V segment lost 4 bases and the J segment 9 bases; nucleotides outside the gene matches: 11. CDR3 in amino acids: CASSLPTGGTSSPLHF. CDR3 nucleotides: TGTGCCAGCAGCCTTCCGACAGGGGGTACAAGTTCACCCCTCCACTTT.